These T cell receptor beta chains were read from a single sample in a study of T cell repertoires in cytomegalovirus infection. These receptors have no identified antigens. TCRdb redid the calling of the reads with MiXCR, one entry per CDR3 protein. The table lists approximately 730,000 distinct CDR3 sequences, almost 30% of them singletons. Material: cultured CD8+ T cells from PBMCs, obtained from culture after CMV antigen stimulation. The receptors were sampled from a human donor in good health (CMV status not recorded). Some clones in this sample may be carry-over from other donors' samples. CDR3s include the opening cysteine and the closing phenylalanine or tryptophan. Each record gives: J gene, V gene, clone size, D gene, CDR3 length, CDR3 protein. The D gene is left open where the match is weak. Clone size appears in some rows only: once, few, many, or a class for an expanded clone.

>TRBJ2-1|TRBV7-9|-|TRBD1|16
CASSSGGRGLVDEQFF
>TRBJ2-4|TRBV27|few|-|13
CASSLGAANIQYF
>TRBJ1-5|TRBV27|-|-|17
CASSPIVAVDSNQPQHF
>TRBJ1-2|TRBV6-6|few|-|14
CASSYADVGNGYTF
>TRBJ1-2|TRBV10-3|-|-|11
CATKSIYGYTF
>TRBJ1-5|TRBV7-9|many|-|14
CASSPRDRNQPQHF
>TRBJ2-5|TRBV25-1|once|-|12
CASSEYGETQYF
>TRBJ2-5|TRBV5-5|few|-|14
CASSLEQPQETQYF
>TRBJ2-3|TRBV12-3/TRBV12-4|-|-|16
CASSQRPLTSTDTQYF
>TRBJ2-2|TRBV5-6|-|-|16
CASSPTGRQLGGELFF
>TRBJ1-2|TRBV12-3/TRBV12-4|-|-|12
CASSRSGAGYTF
>TRBJ1-1|TRBV12-5|few|TRBD1|17
CASGLVMQGAWYTEAFF
>TRBJ2-1|TRBV6-2/TRBV6-3|-|TRBD2|15
CASNPAGGLWNEQFF
>TRBJ1-3|TRBV10-3|few|-|15
CAISAPGGSGNTIYF
>TRBJ1-3|TRBV28|few|-|15
CASSTRAYHGNTIYF
>TRBJ1-2|TRBV7-8|few|-|17
CASSPSGGRGTNYGYTF
>TRBJ1-1|TRBV5-6|few|-|12
CASSLVPREAFF
>TRBJ2-1|TRBV5-6|few|-|15
CASSLLTGKKDEQFF
>TRBJ2-2|TRBV20-1|-|-|15
CSATSRGGRAGELFF
>TRBJ2-5|TRBV6-5|-|-|14
CASRDTSAQETQYF